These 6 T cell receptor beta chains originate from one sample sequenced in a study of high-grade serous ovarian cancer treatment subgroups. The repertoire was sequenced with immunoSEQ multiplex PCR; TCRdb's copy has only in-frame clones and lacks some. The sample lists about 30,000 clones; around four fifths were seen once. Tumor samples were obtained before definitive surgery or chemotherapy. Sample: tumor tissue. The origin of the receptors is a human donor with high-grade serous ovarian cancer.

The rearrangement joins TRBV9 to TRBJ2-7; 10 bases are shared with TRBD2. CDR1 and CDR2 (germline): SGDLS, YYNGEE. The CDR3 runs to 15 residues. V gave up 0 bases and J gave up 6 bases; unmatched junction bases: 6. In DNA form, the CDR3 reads TGTGCCAGCAGCGTAGTGGCTAGCGGGAGAACCGAGCAGTACTTC. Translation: CASSVVASGRTEQYF.

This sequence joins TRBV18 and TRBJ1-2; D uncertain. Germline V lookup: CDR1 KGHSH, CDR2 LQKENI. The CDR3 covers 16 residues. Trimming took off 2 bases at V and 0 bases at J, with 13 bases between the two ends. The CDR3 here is CASSPVTGGANYGYTF. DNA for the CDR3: TGTGCCAGCTCACCAGTTACCGGCGGAGCTAACTATGGCTACACCTTC.

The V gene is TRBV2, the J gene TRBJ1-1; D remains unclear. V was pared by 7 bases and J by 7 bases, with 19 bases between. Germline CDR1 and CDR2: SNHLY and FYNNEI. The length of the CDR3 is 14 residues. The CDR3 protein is CASITTRNLNEAFF. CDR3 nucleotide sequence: TGTGCCAGCATAACGACCCGAAATTTGAATGAAGCTTTCTTT.

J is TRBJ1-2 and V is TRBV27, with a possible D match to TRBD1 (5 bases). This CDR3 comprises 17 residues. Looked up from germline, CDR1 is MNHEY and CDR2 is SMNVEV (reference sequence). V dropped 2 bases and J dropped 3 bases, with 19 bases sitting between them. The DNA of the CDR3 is TGTGCCAGCAGTTTAAGGGTTACTGCCGGGACCTACTATGGCTACACCTTC. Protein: CASSLRVTAGTYYGYTF.

The chain's CDR3 is CSVRQGENIQYF. The CDR3 DNA reads TGCAGCGTACGACAGGGGGAGAACATTCAGTACTTC. The chain is built from TRBV29-1 and TRBJ2-4; TRBD1 matches 9 bases. The CDR3 runs to 12 residues. Germline-derived CDR1 and CDR2 are SQVTM and ANQGSEA. With V trimmed by 6 bases and J by 7 bases, 4 bases remained unmatched.

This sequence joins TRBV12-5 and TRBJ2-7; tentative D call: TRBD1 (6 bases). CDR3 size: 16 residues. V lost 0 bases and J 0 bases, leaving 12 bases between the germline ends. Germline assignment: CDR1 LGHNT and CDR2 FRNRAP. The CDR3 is CASGLVTTGPSYEQYF. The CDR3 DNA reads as TGTGCTAGTGGTTTGGTAACAACAGGGCCCTCCTACGAGCAGTACTTC.